Sequencing of this T cell receptor (beta chain) was carried out in a study of blood T cell repertoires in COVID-19. The overall study: Material from acute and convalescent COVID-19 was sourced from the United States, Italy and Spain.

The authors' processing: Scientists estimated how many nucleated cells there were by amplifying reference gene primers. TCRdb's copy holds only in-frame clones and misses some; the assay was immunoSEQ multiplex PCR. The D gene and trimming were derived from the DNA, and the V and J assignments and clone size from that table. The repertoire holds roughly 280,000 clones, with around 87% as singletons. CDR1 is SGHTA and CDR2 is FQGTGA in the germline V gene. Unmatched junction bases numbered 10, after V lost 0 bases and J lost 4 bases. This CDR3 spans 19 amino acids. The chain couples TRBV7-3 to TRBJ2-3, with 13 nucleotides matching TRBD2. The TCR comes from a man younger than 30 with active or convalescent COVID-19. Specimen: peripheral blood. The CDR3 coding sequence is TGTGCCAGCAGCTTAACGGAGGGGACTAGCGGGGATAACCCAGATACGCAGTATTTT. This codes for CASSLTEGTSGDNPDTQYF.